This T cell receptor beta chain was recorded in a study of identical twins. Unique molecular identifiers were present on cDNA, and template switching added a universal primer site. TCRdb re-called the 5' RACE reads with MiXCR, one entry per CDR3 protein. The data contain roughly 490,000 distinct CDR3 sequences, 14% of them singletons. The same sample was also studied in work on yellow fever vaccine responses in identical twins.

Source material: CD4+ T cells sorted from blood. This TCR came from a woman younger than 35 in good health.

The CDR3 protein is CASSLTFPAGGNQETQYF. DNA of the CDR3: TGTGCCAGCAGCTTAACTTTTCCGGCGGGAGGGAACCAAGAGACCCAGTACTTC. The rearrangement joins TRBV11-2 to TRBJ2-5, with 9 bases that match TRBD2. The CDR3 length is 18 residues. Germline V gene sequence: CDR1 SGHAT, CDR2 FQNNGV. V lost 2 bases and J lost 0; bases outside the gene matches: 10.